This T cell receptor beta chain is from a study of OX40 agonist ivuxolimab in advanced cancers. Notes on the study in general: A proportion of nonresponders additionally exhibited low normalized T-cell clonal expansion.

Sequencing used immunoSEQ multiplex PCR; TCRdb keeps in-frame clones, though not all of them. The profile shows roughly 120,000 clones, roughly 89% of them singletons. On this clone: The antigen remains unidentified.

CDR3 length equals 16 residues. With V trimmed by 0 bases and J by 3 bases, 6 bases remained unmatched. In germline, CDR1 is KGHSH, CDR2 LQKENI. V usage is TRBV18 and J usage is TRBJ2-3, with 7 bases lining up with TRBD1. The origin of this receptor is an adult with an advanced solid tumor such as melanoma, head and neck, liver or kidney cancer. This specimen was CD4+ or CD8+ T cells sorted from blood, taken in a trial of the OX40 agonist ivuxolimab. CDR3 coding DNA: TGTGCCAGCTCACCACCTACCGGGACAGCAACAGATACGCAGTATTTT. Protein product: CASSPPTGTATDTQYF.